This T cell receptor (beta chain) was recovered during a study of blood T cell repertoires in COVID-19. For the study at large: Sample material is recorded as cDNA or gDNA derived from T cells, B-cell-depleted T cells, or PBMCs.

In the authors' workflow: Using reference gene primer amplification, nucleated cell counts were estimated. Assay: immunoSEQ multiplex PCR; the TCRdb copy retains only in-frame clones and omits some. V, J and clone size are those of that table, while D and trimming were read from the DNA. The sample has approximately 290,000 clones; 80% to 95% are singletons. CDR1 and CDR2 from the germline V gene are MNHEY and SMNVEV (reference sequence). The J segment lost 4 bases and the V segment lost 6 bases, leaving 5 bases of the junction unmatched. CDR3 size: 14 residues. Seattle's cohort entered during active infection and was followed longitudinally.

This receptor was taken from a woman aged 25 to 45 with COVID-19, enrolled during active disease. Material: peripheral blood. This sequence joins TRBV27 and TRBJ2-7; 11 bases align to TRBD1. The CDR3, as DNA: TGTGCCAGCAGCCGGACAGGGGGCAGGTACGAGCAGTACTTC. This encodes CASSRTGGRYEQYF.